This T cell receptor (beta chain) comes out of a study of metastatic and nonmetastatic thyroid tumors. This clone was recorded at least ten times. The same CDR3 can be traced to other DNA sequences in this sample. The CDR3 contains 16 residues. Germline V gives CDR1 SGHNT, CDR2 YENEEA. The V gene end was trimmed by 5 bases and the J gene end by 0 bases; junction bases not matched to a gene: 8. TCRdb re-analyzed the PCR reads using MiXCR. The sample holds tens of thousands of clones, roughly a quarter seen once. Thyroid surgery was performed in patients who had received no treatment beforehand. The chain uses TRBV11-3 and TRBJ2-5, with 8 bases matching TRBD1. The receptor's source is a male donor with papillary thyroid cancer or a benign thyroid nodule (not recorded which). Some clones in this sample may be carry-over from other donors' samples. Input material: blood. In DNA form, the CDR3 reads TGTGCCAGCAGCCCAGGGGGCGGAGGGTACCAAGAGACCCAGTACTTC. Its translation is CASSPGGGGYQETQYF.